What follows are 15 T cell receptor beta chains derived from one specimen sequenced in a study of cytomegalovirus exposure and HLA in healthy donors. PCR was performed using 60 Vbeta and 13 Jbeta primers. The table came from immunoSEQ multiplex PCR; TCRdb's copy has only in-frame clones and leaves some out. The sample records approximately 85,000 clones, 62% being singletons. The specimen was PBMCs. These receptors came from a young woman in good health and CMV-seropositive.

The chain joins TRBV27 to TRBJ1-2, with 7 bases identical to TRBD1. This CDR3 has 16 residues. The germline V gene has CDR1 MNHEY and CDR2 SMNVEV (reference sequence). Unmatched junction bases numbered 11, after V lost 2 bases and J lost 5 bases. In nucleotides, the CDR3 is TGTGCCAGCAGTTTACGGAATACCGGGACAGTTTATGGCTACACCTTC. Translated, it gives CASSLRNTGTVYGYTF.

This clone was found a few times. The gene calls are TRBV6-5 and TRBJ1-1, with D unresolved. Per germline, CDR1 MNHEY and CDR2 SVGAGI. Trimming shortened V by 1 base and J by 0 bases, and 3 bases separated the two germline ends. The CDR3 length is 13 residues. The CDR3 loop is CASSYFMNTEAFF. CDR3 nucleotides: TGTGCCAGCAGTTACTTCATGAACACTGAAGCTTTCTTT.

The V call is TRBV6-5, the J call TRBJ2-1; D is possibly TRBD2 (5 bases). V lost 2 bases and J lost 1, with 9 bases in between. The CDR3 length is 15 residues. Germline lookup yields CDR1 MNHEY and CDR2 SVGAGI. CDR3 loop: CASSYSGTSYNEQFF. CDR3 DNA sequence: TGTGCCAGCAGTTACAGCGGTACTTCCTACAATGAGCAGTTCTTC.

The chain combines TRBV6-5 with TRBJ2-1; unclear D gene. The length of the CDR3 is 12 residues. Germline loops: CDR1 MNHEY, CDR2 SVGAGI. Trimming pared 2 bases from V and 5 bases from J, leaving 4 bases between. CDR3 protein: CASSYGHNEQFF. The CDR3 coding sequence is TGTGCCAGCAGTTACGGCCACAATGAGCAGTTCTTC.

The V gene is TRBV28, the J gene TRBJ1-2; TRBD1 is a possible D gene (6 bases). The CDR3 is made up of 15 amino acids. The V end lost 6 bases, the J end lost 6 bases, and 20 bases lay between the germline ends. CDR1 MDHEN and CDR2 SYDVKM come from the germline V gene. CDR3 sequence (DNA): TGTGCCAGCAGGGTCCACGGGGGGCGAGGGGATGGCTACACCTTC. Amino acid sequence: CASRVHGGRGDGYTF.

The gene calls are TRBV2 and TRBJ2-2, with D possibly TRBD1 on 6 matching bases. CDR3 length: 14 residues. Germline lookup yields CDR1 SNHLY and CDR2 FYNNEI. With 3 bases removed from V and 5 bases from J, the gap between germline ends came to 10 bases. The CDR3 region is CASSDVRGTGELFF. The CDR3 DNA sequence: TGTGCCAGCAGTGATGTCAGGGGAACCGGGGAGCTGTTTTTT.

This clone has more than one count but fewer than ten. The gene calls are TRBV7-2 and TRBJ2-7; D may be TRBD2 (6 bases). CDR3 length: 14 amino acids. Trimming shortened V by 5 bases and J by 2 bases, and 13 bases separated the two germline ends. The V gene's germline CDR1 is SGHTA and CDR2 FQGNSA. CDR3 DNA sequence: TGTGCCAGCAGCCTTTGGGGGGATACCTACGAGCAGTACTTC. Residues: CASSLWGDTYEQYF.

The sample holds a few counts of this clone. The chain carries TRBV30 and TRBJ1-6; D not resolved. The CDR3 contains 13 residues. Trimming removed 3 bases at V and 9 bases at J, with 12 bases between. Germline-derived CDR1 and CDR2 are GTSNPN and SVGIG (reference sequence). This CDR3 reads CAWSEFRVSPLHF. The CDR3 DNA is TGTGCCTGGAGCGAGTTTCGGGTTTCACCCCTCCACTTT. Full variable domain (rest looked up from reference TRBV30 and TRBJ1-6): SQTIHQWPATLVQPVGSPLSLECTVEGTSNPNLYWYRQAAGRGLQLLFYSVGIGQISSEVPQNLSASRPQDRQFILSSKKLLLSDSGFYLCAWSEFRVSPLHFGNGTRLTVT.

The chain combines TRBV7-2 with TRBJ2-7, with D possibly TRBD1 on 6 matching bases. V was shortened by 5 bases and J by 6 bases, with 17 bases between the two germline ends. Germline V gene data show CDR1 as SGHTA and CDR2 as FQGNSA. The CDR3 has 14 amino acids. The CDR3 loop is CASSQQGQLIEQYF. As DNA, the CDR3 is TGTGCCAGCAGCCAGCAGGGGCAATTGATCGAGCAGTACTTC.

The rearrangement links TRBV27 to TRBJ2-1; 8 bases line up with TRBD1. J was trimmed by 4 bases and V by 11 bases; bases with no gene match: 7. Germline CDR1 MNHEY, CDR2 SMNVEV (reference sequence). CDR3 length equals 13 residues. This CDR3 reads CAVRDRPYNEQFF. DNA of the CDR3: TGTGCCGTCCGGGACAGGCCTTACAATGAGCAGTTCTTC.

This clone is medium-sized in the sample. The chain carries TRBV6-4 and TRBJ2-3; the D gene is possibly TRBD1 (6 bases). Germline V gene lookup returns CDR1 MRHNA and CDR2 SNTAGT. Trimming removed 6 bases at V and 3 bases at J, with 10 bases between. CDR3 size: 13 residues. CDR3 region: CASSLGATDTQYF. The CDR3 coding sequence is TGTGCCAGCAGCTTGGGGGCGACAGATACGCAGTATTTT.

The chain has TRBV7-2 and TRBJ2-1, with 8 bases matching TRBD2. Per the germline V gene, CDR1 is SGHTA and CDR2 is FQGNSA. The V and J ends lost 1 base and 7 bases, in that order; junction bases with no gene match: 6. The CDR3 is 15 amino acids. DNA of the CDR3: TGTGCCAGCAGCTTAGGGGGACTAGTGAGGAATGAGCAGTTCTTC. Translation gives CASSLGGLVRNEQFF.

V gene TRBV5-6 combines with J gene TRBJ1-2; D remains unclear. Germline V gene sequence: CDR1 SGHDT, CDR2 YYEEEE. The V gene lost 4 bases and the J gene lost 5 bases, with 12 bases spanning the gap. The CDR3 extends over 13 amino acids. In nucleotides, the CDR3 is TGTGCCAGCAGCCCCGGTATCGGGTATGGCTACACCTTC. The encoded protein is CASSPGIGYGYTF.

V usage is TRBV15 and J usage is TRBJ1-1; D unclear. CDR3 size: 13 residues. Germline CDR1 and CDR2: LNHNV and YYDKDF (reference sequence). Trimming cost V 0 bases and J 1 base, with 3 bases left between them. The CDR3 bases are TGTGCCACCAGCAGAGAGGCGAACACTGAAGCTTTCTTT. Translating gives CATSREANTEAFF.

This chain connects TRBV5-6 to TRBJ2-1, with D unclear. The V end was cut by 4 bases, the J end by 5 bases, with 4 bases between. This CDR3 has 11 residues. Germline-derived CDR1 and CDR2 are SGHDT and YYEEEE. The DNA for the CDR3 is TGTGCCAGCAGCGTAAACAATGAGCAGTTCTTC. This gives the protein CASSVNNEQFF.